One and the same sample provided the 18 T cell receptor beta chains below, sequenced in a study of spatial heterogeneity in lung cancer. Described time point: sample taken at primary tumor resection. In TCRdb, the 5' RACE reads were re-called with MiXCR into one record per CDR3 protein. Of approximately 11,000 distinct CDR3 sequences listed, 5.5% to 7% are singletons. Sequencing used PBMCs, obtained at surgery. These TCRs come from a male donor with early-stage non-small cell lung cancer.

This clonotype was seen at least ten times. V gene TRBV6-2 or TRBV6-3 combines with J gene TRBJ2-2; D gene unclear. V was clipped by 6 bases and J by 2 bases, with 1 base between them. CDR3 size: 11 residues. The V gene's germline CDR1 is MNHEY and CDR2 SVGEGT. The DNA of the CDR3 is TGTGCCAGCAGCAACACCGGGGAGCTGTTTTTT. Its protein is CASSNTGELFF.

This clonotype was counted at least ten times. The chain recombines TRBV9 with TRBJ1-1; no clear D gene. Germline assignment: CDR1 SGDLS and CDR2 YYNGEE. V lost 5 bases, J lost 1 base, and 15 bases lay in between. CDR3 length: 15 residues. The DNA of the CDR3 is TGTGCCAGCAGGAGAGGGTCGGTGGAGAACACTGAAGCTTTCTTT. Its protein is CASRRGSVENTEAFF.

The chain links TRBV27 to TRBJ2-2; D gene ambiguous. The CDR3 spans 15 residues. The germline V and J ends were trimmed by 3 bases and 0 bases, with 8 bases remaining between them. The germline V gene encodes CDR1 MNHEY and CDR2 SMNVEV (reference sequence). CDR3 region: CASSFRATNTGELFF. CDR3 DNA sequence: TGTGCCAGCAGTTTCCGCGCGACGAACACCGGGGAGCTGTTTTTT.

This clonotype was seen at least ten times. This chain joins TRBV7-2 and TRBJ1-6, with D possibly being TRBD1 (5 bases). The CDR3 length is 15 residues. Germline loops: CDR1 SGHTA, CDR2 FQGNSA. Trimming removed 2 bases from V and 6 bases from J, with 11 bases in between. CDR3 nucleotide sequence: TGTGCCAGCAGCTTATCCCAGGGCGCTAATTCACCCCTCCACTTT. This sequence encodes CASSLSQGANSPLHF.

At least ten counts were recorded for this clonotype. The J gene is TRBJ1-3, the V gene TRBV30; D is possibly TRBD1 (6 bases). Germline values: CDR1 GTSNPN, CDR2 SVGIG (reference sequence). CDR3 length: 14 amino acids. V was trimmed by 0 bases and J by 3 bases, leaving 9 bases between them. The CDR3 coding sequence is TGTGCCTGGAGTGTATCAGGGGATGGAAACACCATATATTTT. It yields the protein CAWSVSGDGNTIYF.

This clonotype was recorded at least ten times. J is TRBJ1-2 and V is TRBV28; D might be TRBD1 (6 bases). The CDR3 has 16 residues. Between the trimmed V and J ends, which lost 4 bases and 1 base, there was a span of 16 bases. Per germline, CDR1 MDHEN and CDR2 SYDVKM. In nucleotides, the CDR3 is TGTGCCAGCAGTTCCAACCCCGGACAGTATAACTATGGCTACACCTTC. It specifies CASSSNPGQYNYGYTF.

The chain carries TRBV7-8 and TRBJ2-7; 8 bases agree with TRBD1. The J segment lost 2 bases and the V segment lost 1 base, leaving 1 base of the junction unmatched. This CDR3 is built from 14 residues. Germline-derived CDR1 and CDR2 are SGHVS and FQNEAQ. CDR3 nucleotide sequence: TGTGCCAGCAGCTTAGTACAGGGGGCCTACGAGCAGTACTTC. The encoded protein is CASSLVQGAYEQYF.

The chain couples TRBV15 to TRBJ2-4; 8 bases are shared with TRBD1. Germline-derived CDR1 and CDR2 are LNHNV and YYDKDF (reference sequence). V shed 3 bases, J shed 6 bases, and the junction held 10 bases outside the gene matches. The CDR3 loop spans 16 amino acids. The CDR3 spells CATSRPEQGVRNIQYF. The CDR3 DNA is TGTGCCACCAGCAGGCCCGAACAGGGGGTTCGAAACATTCAGTACTTC.

This clonotype is categorized as medium-sized. This rearrangement joins TRBV4-3 to TRBJ2-1; D is unclear. Trimming removed 0 bases at V and 0 bases at J, with 12 bases between. This CDR3 is 17 amino acids long. Germline V CDR1 and CDR2: LGHNA, YSLEER. CDR3 nucleotide sequence: TGCGCCAGCAGCCAAGACTCCTCAAGTAGCTCCTACAATGAGCAGTTCTTC. Its translation is CASSQDSSSSSYNEQFF.

This clonotype is labeled medium-sized (0.01 to 0.1%). This chain connects TRBV7-6 to TRBJ2-2; D might be TRBD1 (6 bases). V lost 1 base, J lost 7 bases, and 16 bases lay in between. CDR1 is SGHVS and CDR2 is FNYEAQ in the germline V gene. This CDR3 is 16 amino acids long. In nucleotides, the CDR3 is TGTGCCAGCAGCTTAGTCGAGCAGGGGCAAGGCGGGGAGCTGTTTTTT. Protein product: CASSLVEQGQGGELFF.

This clonotype was detected many times. The rearrangement joins TRBV11-3 to TRBJ2-1; no definite D call. The CDR3 loop spans 13 amino acids. Looked up from germline, CDR1 is SGHNT and CDR2 is YENEEA. V lost 0 bases and J 5 bases, leaving 5 bases between the germline ends. The CDR3 reads CASSLDPDNEQFF. The CDR3, as DNA: TGTGCCAGCAGCTTAGATCCGGACAATGAGCAGTTCTTC.

Judged by abundance, this clonotype is medium-sized. The CDR3 DNA reads TGTGCCAGCAGTTACCCCGGAGGAGACTACGAGCAGTACTTC. It translates to CASSYPGGDYEQYF. This chain links TRBV6-2 or TRBV6-3 with TRBJ2-7; D perhaps matches TRBD2 (5 bases). Germline V gene lookup returns CDR1 MNHEY and CDR2 SVGEGT. The CDR3 has 14 residues. With 2 bases removed from V and 3 bases from J, the gap between germline ends came to 11 bases.

The chain joins TRBV5-4 to TRBJ2-7, with D perhaps TRBD2 (5 bases). This CDR3 has 13 residues. With 2 bases removed from V and 7 bases from J, the gap between germline ends came to 13 bases. CDR1 is SGHNT, CDR2 YYREEE, per germline (reference sequence). DNA for the CDR3: TGTGCCAGCAGCTTCTCAGAGGGTGGGGAGCAGTACTTC. This translates into CASSFSEGGEQYF. Together with reference TRBV5-4 and TRBJ2-7, the CDR3 gives the full variable domain: ETGVTQSPTHLIKTRGQQVTLRCSSQSGHNTVSWYQQALGQGPQFIFQYYREEENGRGNFPPRFSGLQFPNYSSELNVNALELDDSALYLCASSFSEGGEQYFGPGTRLTVT.

The V gene is TRBV7-9, the J gene TRBJ1-6, with a possible D match to TRBD1 (6 bases). V gave up 5 bases and J gave up 6 bases, with 14 bases separating them. The germline V gene has CDR1 SEHNR and CDR2 FQNEAQ (reference sequence). The CDR3 runs to 15 residues. The CDR3 DNA reads TGTGCCAGCAGCGGGAACAGGGAACCTAATTCACCCCTCCACTTT. Translated, it gives CASSGNREPNSPLHF.

This clonotype is labeled medium-sized. The chain joins TRBV28 to TRBJ1-5, with a possible D match to TRBD1 (6 bases). This CDR3 has 13 amino acids. V lost 6 bases, J lost 3 bases, and 9 bases lay in between. Germline CDR1 reads MDHEN; CDR2 reads SYDVKM. The CDR3 here is CASRDSLNQPQHF. Here the CDR3 DNA reads TGTGCCAGCAGGGACAGTCTCAATCAGCCCCAGCATTTT.

This clonotype was counted at least ten times. J is TRBJ2-2 and V is TRBV2; 12 bases are shared with TRBD2. This CDR3 is built from 16 residues. Unmatched junction bases numbered 5, after V lost 6 bases and J lost 3 bases. Per the germline V gene, CDR1 is SNHLY and CDR2 is FYNNEI. The CDR3 sequence: CASRGTSGRYTGELFF. CDR3 in DNA: TGTGCCAGCAGAGGAACTAGCGGGAGGTACACCGGGGAGCTGTTTTTT. The entire variable domain, with the rest obtained from reference TRBV2 and TRBJ2-2, is as follows: EPEVTQTPSHQVTQMGQEVILRCVPISNHLYFYWYRQILGQKVEFLVSFYNNEISEKSEIFDDQFSVERPDGSNFTLKIRSTKLEDSAMYFCASRGTSGRYTGELFFGEGSRLTVL.

This clonotype is termed medium-sized. The rearrangement uses TRBV20-1 and TRBJ2-6; D perhaps matches TRBD1 (5 bases). Germline values: CDR1 DFQATT, CDR2 SNEGSKA (reference sequence). The ends were cut back, 5 bases at V and 2 bases at J, with 10 bases in the middle. The CDR3 is made up of 14 amino acids. CDR3 sequence reads: CSAAQGAGANVLTF. CDR3 coding DNA: TGCAGTGCTGCCCAGGGTGCTGGGGCCAACGTCCTGACTTTC.

This clonotype counts as medium-sized (0.01 to 0.1%). The rearrangement links TRBV10-3 to TRBJ1-5; D is unclear. With 0 bases removed from V and 3 bases from J, the gap between germline ends came to 6 bases. Per germline, CDR1 ENHRY and CDR2 SYGVKD. The CDR3 sequence is 14 residues long. The CDR3 nucleotides are TGTGCCATCAGTGAGTCCACAGCCAATCAGCCCCAGCATTTT. Residues: CAISESTANQPQHF.